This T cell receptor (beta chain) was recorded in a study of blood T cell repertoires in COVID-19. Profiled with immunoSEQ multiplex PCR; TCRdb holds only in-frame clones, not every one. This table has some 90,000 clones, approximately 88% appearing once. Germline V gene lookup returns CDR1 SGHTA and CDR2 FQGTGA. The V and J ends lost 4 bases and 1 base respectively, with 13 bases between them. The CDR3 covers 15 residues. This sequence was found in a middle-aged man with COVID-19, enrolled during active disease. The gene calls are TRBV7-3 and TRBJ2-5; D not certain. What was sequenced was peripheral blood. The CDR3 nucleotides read TGTGCCAGCAGCTCCGAGGAATCGCCCCAAGAGACCCAGTACTTC. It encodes CASSSEESPQETQYF.